The 10 T cell receptor beta chains reported below all come from one sample, sequenced in a study of T cell clonality in common variable immunodeficiency. Sequencing was performed with immunoSEQ multiplex PCR; in TCRdb, only in-frame clones are kept and a portion is missing. Sampling found 80,000 or so clones, none seen once. Sample: peripheral blood mononuclear cells. These receptors originate from a person between 18 and 75 years old in good health.

This clone was counted at least ten times. The read stops 3 residues short of the end of the CDR3; the missing end is completed from the germline J gene. The chain employs TRBV19 and TRBJ1-4, with D perhaps matching TRBD1 (5 bases). Looked up from germline, CDR1 is LNHDA and CDR2 is SQIVND (reference sequence). This CDR3 is built from 11 residues. V was cut by 8 bases and J by 6 bases, with 7 bases left in between. The CDR3 region is CASDSHEKLFF. The sequenced CDR3 bases are TGTGCCAGTGACAGCCATGAAAAA.

This clone was found many times. The read comes to an end 3 residues before the CDR3 does, leaving the germline J gene to fill in the end. The chain joins TRBV20-1 to TRBJ1-1; 12 nucleotides match TRBD1. Trimming removed 7 bases from V and 6 bases from J; junction bases left unmatched: 3. Looked up from germline, CDR1 is DFQATT and CDR2 is SNEGSKA (reference sequence). The length of the CDR3 is 12 residues. CDR3 DNA (partial): TGCAGTGGGGGACAGGGGGCGGCTGAA. It encodes CSGGQGAAE. The whole CDR3 protein reads CSGGQGAAEAFF.

Ten or more counts support this clone. The read terminates 3 residues before the CDR3 end, so the remaining end is supplied by the germline J gene. V usage is TRBV18 and J usage is TRBJ1-5; 7 bases agree with TRBD1. The CDR3 is 14 amino acids. Germline lookup yields CDR1 KGHSH and CDR2 LQKENI. The J segment lost 3 bases and the V segment lost 4 bases, leaving 3 bases of the junction unmatched. The CDR3 loop reads CASSRQGHNQPQHF. CDR3 bases read: TGTGCCAGCTCACGACAGGGACACAATCAGCCC.

This clone has at least ten counts. With the read ending 3 residues before the CDR3 end, the germline J gene is used to fill in that end. The chain links TRBV5-6 to TRBJ1-5; 9 bases match TRBD1. The germline CDR1 and CDR2 sequences are SGHDT and YYEEEE. The CDR3 length is 15 residues. With V trimmed by 2 bases and J by 7 bases, 7 bases remained unmatched. The CDR3 DNA, read in part, is TGTGCCAGCAGCTTCGGGACAGGGTTAGGCCAGCCC. Translating gives CASSFGTGLGQP. The whole CDR3 protein reads CASSFGTGLGQPQHF.

This clone appeared many times. This CDR3 is CASRSRWRAPLWGSYEQYF. The sequenced CDR3 bases are TGTGCCAGCAGGTCAAGGTGGCGGGCCCCCCTGTGGGGCTCCTACGAG. The chain is built from TRBV28 and TRBJ2-7; D perhaps matches TRBD2 (5 bases). The CDR3 goes on 3 residues after the read ends, and that part is filled in from the germline J gene. The CDR3 runs to 19 residues. Germline CDR1 MDHEN, CDR2 SYDVKM. Trimming removed 6 bases at V and 0 bases at J, with 27 bases between. Drawing the rest from reference TRBV28 and TRBJ2-7, the complete variable domain is DVKVTQSSRYLVKRTGEKVFLECVQDMDHENMFWYRQDPGLGLRLIYFSYDVKMKEKGDIPEGYSVSREKKERFSLILESASTNQTSMYLCASRSRWRAPLWGSYEQYFGPGTRLTVT.

In its sample, this clone was seen many times. The read finishes 3 residues shy of the CDR3 end, and the germline J gene is used to complete it. The genes are TRBV4-2 and TRBJ2-1; possible D gene TRBD2, 7 bases. Germline V gives CDR1 LGHNA, CDR2 YNFKEQ. V lost 3 bases and J 2 bases, leaving 26 bases between the germline ends. This CDR3 contains 20 residues. CDR3 amino acids: CASSHLRGGAGSITYNEQFF. Partial CDR3 DNA: TGTGCCAGCAGCCATCTTAGAGGGGGGGCGGGGTCGATTACCTACAATGAG.

There are many counts of this clone. The read halts 3 residues ahead of the CDR3 end, with the missing end drawn from the germline J gene. The same CDR3 also results from other DNA sequences found in this sample. This chain links TRBV5-4 with TRBJ1-5, with TRBD1 matching 7 bases. Losses at the gene ends were 4 bases for V and 5 bases for J; bases not matched to a gene: 3. This CDR3 is built from 13 residues. Germline assignment: CDR1 SGHNT and CDR2 YYREEE (reference sequence). The sequenced CDR3 bases are TGTGCCAGCAGCCTAGACAGGGATCAGCCC. Amino acids: CASSLDRDQP. The whole CDR3 region reads CASSLDRDQPQHF.

This clone was observed many times. CDR3 amino acids: CASSLERGRDEAFF. Incomplete CDR3 DNA: TGTGCCAGCAGCTTAGAGAGGGGGCGCGATGAA. The V gene is TRBV7-8, the J gene TRBJ1-1, with 7 nucleotides matching TRBD1. The read ends 3 residues before the CDR3 terminus; that terminus is restored from the germline J gene. Losses at the gene ends were 1 base for V and 7 bases for J; bases not matched to a gene: 6. CDR3 size: 14 residues. The germline V gene has CDR1 SGHVS and CDR2 FQNEAQ.

This clone came up many times. The CDR3 goes on 3 residues after the read ends, and that part is filled in from the germline J gene. This chain connects TRBV11-2 to TRBJ2-5, with unresolved D. The V gene's germline CDR1 is SGHAT and CDR2 FQNNGV. The germline V and J ends were trimmed by 4 bases and 2 bases, with 2 bases remaining between them. This CDR3 has 11 residues. The sequenced CDR3 bases are TGTGCCAGCAGCTCACAAGAGACC. This codes for CASSSQET. The full CDR3 protein reads CASSSQETQYF.

There are many counts of this clone. The read ends 3 residues before the CDR3 terminus; that terminus is restored from the germline J gene. This chain links TRBV5-4 with TRBJ1-4; 7 bases line up with TRBD1. CDR3 length: 15 amino acids. The germline gives CDR1 SGHNT, CDR2 YYREEE (reference sequence). V lost 3 bases to trimming and J lost 5 bases; unmatched junction nucleotides: 7. This CDR3 reads CASSWDSGGNEKLFF. The CDR3 DNA, read in part, is TGTGCCAGCAGCTGGGATTCAGGGGGGAATGAAAAA.